The rows below give T cell receptor beta chains drawn from one sample of a study of blood T cell repertoires in COVID-19. TCRdb keeps only in-frame clones here, not all; method: immunoSEQ multiplex PCR. The sample yields about 35,000 clones, roughly 86% seen once. The material sequenced was peripheral blood. These receptors all come from a human donor in a cohort sampled during active COVID-19. CDR3s include the opening cysteine and the closing phenylalanine or tryptophan. The D gene is left open where the match is weak. Where a row states a size, it is once, few, many or the class of an expanded clone; other rows omit it.

v_call: TRBV24-1
clone_size: -
cdr3_length: 13
d_call: TRBD1
j_call: TRBJ1-1
cdr3_aa: CATRRQGNTEAFF
cdr3_nt: TGTGCCACCAGGAGACAGGGTAACACTGAAGCTTTCTTT

v_call: TRBV10-1
clone_size: -
cdr3_length: 15
d_call: TRBD1
j_call: TRBJ1-4
cdr3_aa: CASSDGGQGIEKLFF
cdr3_nt: TGCGCCAGCAGTGATGGAGGACAGGGGATTGAAAAACTGTTTTTT

v_call: TRBV18
clone_size: -
cdr3_length: 14
d_call: -
j_call: TRBJ2-3
cdr3_aa: CASSPSLGTDTQYF
cdr3_nt: TGTGCCAGCTCACCTAGTCTGGGCACAGATACGCAGTATTTT

v_call: TRBV2
clone_size: -
cdr3_length: 15
d_call: TRBD2
j_call: TRBJ2-5
cdr3_aa: CASSPRRGGIETQYF
cdr3_nt: TGTGCCAGCAGTCCCAGGCGGGGGGGCATAGAGACCCAGTACTTC

v_call: TRBV29-1
clone_size: -
cdr3_length: 13
d_call: -
j_call: TRBJ1-5
cdr3_aa: CSVGDRGGQPQHF
cdr3_nt: TGCAGCGTTGGGGATCGGGGGGGACAGCCCCAGCATTTT

v_call: TRBV7-2
clone_size: -
cdr3_length: 14
d_call: -
j_call: TRBJ2-3
cdr3_aa: CASSLATSTDTQYF
cdr3_nt: TGTGCCAGCAGCTTAGCGACAAGCACAGATACGCAGTATTTT

v_call: TRBV6-5
clone_size: -
cdr3_length: 15
d_call: TRBD2
j_call: TRBJ2-7
cdr3_aa: CASSHTSGGSYEQYF
cdr3_nt: TGTGCCAGCAGCCATACTAGCGGGGGATCCTACGAGCAGTACTTC

v_call: TRBV6-2/TRBV6-3
clone_size: -
cdr3_length: 14
d_call: -
j_call: TRBJ1-2
cdr3_aa: CASSLLEESYGYTF
cdr3_nt: TGTGCCAGCAGTTTGTTAGAAGAGTCCTATGGCTACACCTTC

v_call: TRBV2
clone_size: -
cdr3_length: 15
d_call: -
j_call: TRBJ1-5
cdr3_aa: CASSEGTYNYQPQHF
cdr3_nt: TGTGCCAGCAGTGAAGGGACATACAATTATCAGCCCCAGCATTTT

v_call: TRBV3-1/TRBV3-2
clone_size: -
cdr3_length: 13
d_call: -
j_call: TRBJ2-7
cdr3_aa: CASSQEGRHEQYF
cdr3_nt: TGTGCCAGCAGCCAAGAGGGGAGGCACGAGCAGTACTTC

v_call: TRBV10-3
clone_size: once
cdr3_length: 14
d_call: TRBD1
j_call: TRBJ2-2
cdr3_aa: CAIRKQGDTGELFF
cdr3_nt: TGTGCCATTAGAAAACAGGGGGACACCGGGGAGCTGTTTTTT